This entry features one T cell receptor beta chain sequence. Its antigen is still unknown. The data were taken from a study of shared clonotypes between healthy human individuals. Study-level background: Per donor, CD8 memory used one plate, CD8 naive used two, CD4 memory used three and CD4 naive used three. Study outcomes and limitations: The four-donor shared clonotypes exceeded non-shared clonotypes in generation probability, with non-shared ones scoring lower.

Several immunoSEQ plates held equal portions of the genomic DNA taken from each subset. Authors' analysis steps: Filtering was not the same, since immunoSEQ gave junction-only sequences without quality scores. Sequencing was performed with immunoSEQ multiplex PCR; in TCRdb, only in-frame clones are kept and a portion is missing. The V and J calls and clone size are taken from that table; D and trimming were inferred from the DNA. In the table there are nearly 750,000 clones, approximately 72% of which are singletons. This CDR3 comprises 16 residues. The germline gives CDR1 SGHDN, CDR2 FVKESK. The V and J ends lost 5 bases and 4 bases, in that order; junction bases with no gene match: 8.

V is TRBV14 and J is TRBJ2-2; 9 positions match TRBD2. The sample comprised memory CD4+ T cells sorted from blood. Subset meaning: CD45RA-negative fraction. The source of this sequence is a woman in her 30s in good health. The CDR3 nucleotides are TGTGCCAGCAGCACTAGCGGGTTTATAGGCACCGGGGAGCTGTTTTTT. It translates to CASSTSGFIGTGELFF.